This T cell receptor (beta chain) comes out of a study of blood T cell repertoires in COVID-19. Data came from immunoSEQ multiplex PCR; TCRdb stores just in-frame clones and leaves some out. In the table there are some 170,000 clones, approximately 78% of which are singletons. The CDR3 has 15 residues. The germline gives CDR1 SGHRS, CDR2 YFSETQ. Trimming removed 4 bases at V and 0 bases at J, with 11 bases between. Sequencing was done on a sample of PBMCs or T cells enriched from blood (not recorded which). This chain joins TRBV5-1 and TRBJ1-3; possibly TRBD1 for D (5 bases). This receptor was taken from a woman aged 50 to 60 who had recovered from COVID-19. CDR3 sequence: CASSPDSNSGNTIYF. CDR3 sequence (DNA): TGCGCCAGCAGCCCCGACAGCAACTCTGGAAACACCATATATTTT. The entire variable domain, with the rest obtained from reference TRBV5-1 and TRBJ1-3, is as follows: KAGVTQTPRYLIKTRGQQVTLSCSPISGHRSVSWYQQTPGQGLQFLFEYFSETQRNKGNFPGRFSGRQFSNSRSEMNVSTLELGDSALYLCASSPDSNSGNTIYFGEGSWLTVV.